The 29 T cell receptor beta chains below come from one sample, sequenced in a study of CD8+CD57+ T cells in acquired aplastic anemia. Selection for sequencing was limited to patients who had shown CD8+CD57+ cell expansion by flow cytometry. It was genomic DNA that served as the template for profiling TCR beta VDJ and CDR3. One entry per CDR3 protein, called by TCRdb with MiXCR from the reads. The data hold 160,000 or so distinct CDR3 sequences, with 40% to 55% observed a single time. Specimen: sorted CD4+, CD8+, or CD8+CD57+ T cells (not recorded which) from PBMCs. These receptors were collected from a human donor with aplastic anemia.

The chain is built from TRBV20-1 and TRBJ2-7, with TRBD2 identical over 12 bases. This CDR3 has 17 residues. Germline V gene sequence: CDR1 DFQATT, CDR2 SNEGSKA (reference sequence). The trim removed 2 bases at V and 3 bases at J, leaving 11 bases unmatched. CDR3 sequence: CSARSQLAGGRGYEQYF. For the CDR3, the DNA is TGCAGTGCTAGATCCCAACTAGCGGGGGGTAGGGGCTACGAGCAGTACTTC.

This clonotype was seen repeatedly, ten times or more. J is TRBJ2-5 and V is TRBV5-1, with a weak D call TRBD1 (6 bases). Trimming left V 0 bases short and J 5 bases short, with 11 bases between. The germline V gene encodes CDR1 SGHRS and CDR2 YFSETQ. This CDR3 is 14 amino acids long. The CDR3 bases are TGCGCCAGCAGCTTGGTGGCAGGGGTCGAGACCCAGTACTTC. It is translated as CASSLVAGVETQYF.

This clonotype came up many times. The rearrangement joins TRBV15 to TRBJ2-2, with D unresolved. The germline gives CDR1 LNHNV, CDR2 YYDKDF (reference sequence). Trimming cost V 5 bases and J 4 bases, with 17 bases left between them. The CDR3 runs 16 residues. CDR3 DNA: TGTGCCACCAGCGACCAAGTGACTCGCCCCACCGGGGAGCTGTTTTTT. Amino acid sequence: CATSDQVTRPTGELFF.

This clonotype was counted ten times or more. The V gene is TRBV4-1, the J gene TRBJ1-6, with 7 bases aligning to TRBD1. CDR3 length: 16 amino acids. With V trimmed by 1 base and J by 9 bases, 9 bases remained unmatched. Looked up from germline, CDR1 is MGHRA and CDR2 is YSYEKL. The CDR3 loop reads CASSQVGSDRVSPLHF. CDR3 DNA: TGCGCCAGCAGCCAAGTCGGCTCCGACAGGGTTTCACCCCTCCACTTT.

The chain carries TRBV7-3 and TRBJ1-3, with D unclear. This CDR3 is 13 amino acids long. The germline gives CDR1 SGHTA, CDR2 FQGTGA. V was clipped by 5 bases and J by 2 bases, with 7 bases between them. CDR3 region: CASSPVPGNTIYF. The CDR3 DNA is TGTGCCAGCAGCCCCGTCCCTGGAAACACCATATATTTT.

V and J are TRBV24-1 and TRBJ2-1, with 8 nucleotides matching TRBD2. The germline V gene has CDR1 KGHDR and CDR2 SFDVKD. J lost 7 bases, V lost 8 bases, and 9 bases had no gene match. The CDR3 loop spans 14 amino acids. CDR3 sequence: CATNSGTRANEQFF. CDR3 DNA sequence: TGTGCCACCAACTCCGGGACTAGGGCGAATGAGCAGTTCTTC.

This clonotype was detected ten times or more. The V gene is TRBV6-1, the J gene TRBJ2-5; no firm D call. CDR1 and CDR2 from the germline V gene are MNHNS and SASEGT. V was trimmed by 2 bases and J by 4 bases, leaving 8 bases between them. There are 13 residues in the CDR3. Here the CDR3 reads CASSEWGSETQYF. The CDR3 coding sequence is TGTGCCAGCAGTGAATGGGGTTCAGAGACCCAGTACTTC.

The chain is built from TRBV15 and TRBJ1-5; D is ambiguous. CDR1 and CDR2 from the germline V gene are LNHNV and YYDKDF (reference sequence). The V and J ends lost 5 bases and 5 bases respectively, with 16 bases between them. The CDR3 consists of 15 residues. The CDR3 reads CATSREPGLDQPQHF. CDR3 nucleotide sequence: TGTGCCACCAGCCGCGAACCGGGCCTGGATCAGCCCCAGCATTTT.

This clonotype was seen repeatedly, ten times or more. The V call is TRBV19, the J call TRBJ2-7; 8 bases align to TRBD1. CDR3 size: 15 residues. Germline V gene lookup returns CDR1 LNHDA and CDR2 SQIVND (reference sequence). V was pared by 6 bases and J by 3 bases, with 10 bases of the junction left unmatched. CDR3 bases: TGTGCCAGTAGAAACAGGGGGGTAGGCGACTACGAGCAGTACTTC. This translates into CASRNRGVGDYEQYF.

V and J are TRBV6-5 and TRBJ1-4, with unresolved D. The V end lost 0 bases, the J end lost 5 bases, and 10 bases lay between the germline ends. Germline V gene lookup returns CDR1 MNHEY and CDR2 SVGAGI. CDR3 length equals 15 residues. The CDR3 reads CASSYSSLGNEKLFF. The DNA of the CDR3 is TGTGCCAGCAGTTACTCGAGCCTGGGGAATGAAAAACTGTTTTTT.

Ten or more counts support this clonotype. The rearrangement links TRBV7-2 to TRBJ2-7; TRBD1 aligns across 7 bases. The CDR3 runs 12 residues. The V gene's germline CDR1 is SGHTA and CDR2 FQGNSA. Trimming removed 5 bases from V and 5 bases from J; junction bases left unmatched: 3. Here the CDR3 reads CASSVQGNEQYF. CDR3 sequence (DNA): TGTGCCAGCAGCGTACAGGGGAACGAGCAGTACTTC.

The chain uses TRBV19 and TRBJ2-5; 8 bases align to TRBD1. The CDR3 contains 15 residues. Germline V gives CDR1 LNHDA, CDR2 SQIVND (reference sequence). The trim removed 3 bases at V and 0 bases at J, leaving 3 bases unmatched. CDR3 in DNA: TGTGCCAGTAGTATTCGACAGGGGTACCAAGAGACCCAGTACTTC. Encoded protein: CASSIRQGYQETQYF.

Remarks on this clonotype: An end of the junction differs from the germline gene, which may be a read error. This chain joins TRBV5-1 and TRBJ1-6; D remains ambiguous. The CDR3 is 15 amino acids. The germline CDR1 and CDR2 sequences are SGHRS and YFSETQ. The CDR3 loop is CASSPGLGSNSSLHF. The CDR3 nucleotides read TGCGCCAGCAGTCCCGGACTGGGGAGTAATTCATCCCTCCACTTT.

The chain employs TRBV5-1 and TRBJ2-7; D remains unclear. This CDR3 has 14 residues. Per germline, CDR1 SGHRS and CDR2 YFSETQ. V gave up 1 base and J gave up 0 bases, with 8 bases separating them. The CDR3 nucleotides read TGCGCCAGCAGCTTGAACAGCTACTCCTACGAGCAGTACTTC. Protein product: CASSLNSYSYEQYF.

In this sample, this clonotype turned up a few times. This chain joins TRBV20-1 and TRBJ1-6; D perhaps matches TRBD1 (5 bases). Germline-derived CDR1 and CDR2 are DFQATT and SNEGSKA (reference sequence). This CDR3 spans 13 amino acids. V was clipped by 2 bases and J by 7 bases, with 9 bases between them. The CDR3 DNA reads as TGCAGTGCTAGACCCGGGACGAATTCACCCCTCCACTTT. Protein product: CSARPGTNSPLHF.

This clonotype appeared many times. This chain uses TRBV2 with TRBJ2-2; 7 nucleotides align to TRBD1. Germline V gene lookup returns CDR1 SNHLY and CDR2 FYNNEI. CDR3 length equals 15 residues. Unmatched junction bases numbered 12, after V lost 7 bases and J lost 7 bases. The CDR3 loop is CASNPLTGLGGELFF. The CDR3 DNA sequence: TGTGCCAGCAACCCTTTGACAGGGCTAGGCGGGGAGCTGTTTTTT.

This clonotype occurred many times. The chain joins TRBV2 to TRBJ1-4, with D tentatively TRBD1 (5 bases). The CDR3 spans 14 residues. Between the trimmed V and J ends, which lost 8 bases and 8 bases, there was a span of 18 bases. Germline-derived CDR1 and CDR2 are SNHLY and FYNNEI. CDR3 residues: CASLRGENEEKLFF. The CDR3 DNA is TGTGCCAGCCTCCGGGGGGAGAATGAAGAAAAACTGTTTTTT.

The gene calls are TRBV9 and TRBJ2-5, with 11 bases matching TRBD1. The V and J ends lost 3 bases and 4 bases, in that order; junction bases with no gene match: 2. Germline CDR1 SGDLS, CDR2 YYNGEE. This CDR3 has 14 amino acids. CDR3 loop: CASSAGTGGETQYF. The CDR3 coding sequence is TGTGCCAGCAGCGCAGGGACAGGGGGAGAGACCCAGTACTTC.

This chain joins TRBV6-4 and TRBJ1-5; the D is unclear. The CDR3 runs to 13 residues. V lost 3 bases to trimming and J lost 4 bases, with 7 bases between them. Germline V lookup: CDR1 MRHNA, CDR2 SNTAGT. CDR3 bases: TGTGCCAGCAGTGAAGAGGAAAATCAGCCCCAGCATTTT. Encoded protein: CASSEEENQPQHF.

There are many counts of this clonotype. This sequence joins TRBV12-3 or TRBV12-4 and TRBJ2-1, with no clear D. The CDR3 has 13 amino acids. V gave up 4 bases and J gave up 6 bases, with 10 bases separating them. CDR3 nucleotides: TGTGCCAGCAGTTCCACCCCGGGCAATGAGCAGTTCTTC. This translates into CASSSTPGNEQFF.

This chain uses TRBV10-3 with TRBJ2-3; D is unresolved. V was shortened by 0 bases and J by 6 bases, with 4 bases between the two germline ends. The CDR3 consists of 12 residues. The germline V gene has CDR1 ENHRY and CDR2 SYGVKD. CDR3 amino acids: CAISESRDTQYF. The DNA for the CDR3 is TGTGCCATCAGTGAGTCGCGGGATACGCAGTATTTT.

This clonotype was picked up many times. The V and J genes are TRBV5-1 and TRBJ2-1; no firm D call. CDR3 length: 14 residues. V was shortened by 1 base and J by 5 bases, with 10 bases between the two germline ends. The V gene's germline CDR1 is SGHRS and CDR2 YFSETQ. The CDR3 region is CASSLLGLNNEQFF. Here the CDR3 DNA reads TGCGCCAGCAGCTTGCTGGGCTTAAACAATGAGCAGTTCTTC.

The chain employs TRBV10-2 and TRBJ1-2; no firm D call. This CDR3 has 13 residues. The V end lost 3 bases, the J end lost 5 bases, and 10 bases lay between the germline ends. The germline CDR1 and CDR2 sequences are WSHSY and SAAADI. CDR3 loop: CASSDQESYGYTF. CDR3 nucleotides: TGCGCCAGCAGTGATCAGGAAAGTTATGGCTACACCTTC.

This clonotype was counted ten times or more. The V and J genes are TRBV7-8 and TRBJ1-2, with TRBD1 as a possible D gene (6 bases). Trimming shortened V by 5 bases and J by 7 bases, and 11 bases separated the two germline ends. This CDR3 has 12 amino acids. The germline gives CDR1 SGHVS, CDR2 FQNEAQ. The CDR3 spells CASSPNRAGYTF. The CDR3 DNA is TGTGCCAGCAGCCCGAACAGGGCTGGCTACACCTTC.

This clonotype was counted ten times or more. This chain joins TRBV19 and TRBJ2-1; no definite D call. Germline assignment: CDR1 LNHDA and CDR2 SQIVND (reference sequence). CDR3 length: 15 amino acids. The ends were cut back, 5 bases at V and 1 base at J, with 12 bases in the middle. The CDR3, as DNA: TGTGCCAGTAGTCCCCGTGGTGATTCCTACAATGAGCAGTTCTTC. Translated: CASSPRGDSYNEQFF.

This clonotype was observed a single time. One end of the junction does not line up with germline, which may come from a read error. The chain joins TRBV7-7 to TRBJ2-2; 8 nucleotides align to TRBD1. In germline, CDR1 is SSHAT, CDR2 FNYEAQ (reference sequence). This CDR3 region has 16 residues. In nucleotides, the CDR3 is TGTGCTAGCAGCCCTGGACAGGGATCGAGCACCGGGGAGCTGTTTTTT. Its translation: CASSPGQGSSTGELFF.

This clonotype was recorded many times. The genes are TRBV19 and TRBJ2-7; D may match TRBD1 or TRBD2 (5 bases each). Trimming shortened V by 1 base and J by 3 bases, and 19 bases separated the two germline ends. Germline CDR1 LNHDA, CDR2 SQIVND (reference sequence). The CDR3 spans 17 residues. The CDR3 loop reads CASSIGDNPGPFYEQYF. For the CDR3, the DNA is TGTGCCAGTAGTATAGGGGATAATCCGGGACCTTTCTACGAGCAGTACTTC. Filled out from reference TRBV19 and TRBJ2-7, the complete variable domain reads DGGITQSPKYLFRKEGQNVTLSCEQNLNHDAMYWYRQDPGQGLRLIYYSQIVNDFQKGDIAEGYSVSREKKESFPLTVTSAQKNPTAFYLCASSIGDNPGPFYEQYFGPGTRLTVT.

The chain recombines TRBV10-3 with TRBJ2-3; 7 nucleotides agree with TRBD1. Losses at the gene ends were 6 bases for V and 2 bases for J; bases not matched to a gene: 8. Germline CDR1 reads ENHRY; CDR2 reads SYGVKD. This CDR3 has 15 amino acids. The CDR3 spells CAISPGQAITDTQYF. CDR3 in DNA: TGTGCCATCAGCCCCGGACAGGCAATCACAGATACGCAGTATTTT.

This chain uses TRBV7-8 with TRBJ2-5, with D perhaps TRBD2 (6 bases). Trimming took 2 bases from V and 5 from J, leaving 9 bases between them. The CDR3 runs to 13 residues. CDR1 and CDR2 (germline): SGHVS, FQNEAQ. The CDR3 spells CASSLQGLETQYF. CDR3 nucleotides: TGTGCCAGCAGCTTACAGGGACTTGAGACCCAGTACTTC.